This T cell receptor beta chain was retrieved from a study of identical twins. The sample holds a few counts of this clonotype. Its antigen is unidentified. TCRdb reprocessed the 5' RACE reads with MiXCR, giving one entry per CDR3 protein. The table has 450,000 to 600,000 distinct CDR3 sequences, approximately 20% seen once. This CDR3 has 12 residues. V was pared by 7 bases and J by 0 bases, with 6 bases between. Germline CDR1 is ENHRY and CDR2 is SYGVKD. Findings and limits, study-wide: The study drew conclusions from cross-sectional statistical analysis, not from following the same donors. Researchers caution that invariant MAIT and iNKT cells could partly confound zero-insertion analyses.

This sample also belongs to another study, concerning yellow fever vaccine responses in identical twins. That work states: Vaccine-induced T cell responses in twins were reportedly observed to appear partly convergent, partly personalized.

This chain uses TRBV10-3 with TRBJ2-5, with TRBD2 as a possible D gene (5 bases). What was sequenced was CD4+ T cells sorted from blood. The receptor's source is a woman aged 18-30 years in good health. CDR3 DNA: TGTGCCATCACGGGGAACCAAGAGACCCAGTACTTC. It is translated as CAITGNQETQYF.